The 27 T cell receptor beta chains below come from one sample, sequenced in a study of T cells in Graves' hyperthyroidism and ophthalmopathy (dated by TCRdb to between 2018 and 2020). Library generation was performed with multiplex PCR. The instrument was an Illumina HiSeq 2000. TCR beta CDR3 regions were amplified from RNA transcripts. The first round of RT-PCR for the TCR CDR3 was performed with the HTBI primer set and the Qiagen OneStep RT-PCR kit. The public reads were reprocessed in TCRdb via fastp at Q25 and MiXCR, keeping in-frame beta chains. Rows with a matching CDR3 protein are joined into one entry that keeps the most common DNA and genes. Present in this sample are around 690,000 distinct CDR3 sequences, approximately 15% of which were seen just once. The ten biggest clones cover roughly 16% of the sample. The sample taken for sequencing was blood. The receptors here all came from a man aged 45-60 years with Graves' hyperthyroidism.

This clonotype appeared many times. The chain employs TRBV18 and TRBJ2-5, with D unclear. Looked up from germline, CDR1 is KGHSH and CDR2 is LQKENI. This CDR3 contains 14 residues. V dropped 1 base and J dropped 1 base, with 7 bases sitting between them. CDR3 loop: CASSPRGTQETQYF. In nucleotides, the CDR3 is TGTGCCAGCTCACCACGAGGTACCCAAGAGACCCAGTACTTC.

This clonotype has ten or more counts. The gene calls are TRBV7-2 and TRBJ2-3; D might be TRBD1 (6 bases). The CDR3 is 16 amino acids. Trimming removed 5 bases at V and 3 bases at J, with 18 bases between. CDR1 and CDR2 (germline): SGHTA, FQGNSA. In nucleotides, the CDR3 is TGTGCCAGCAGCGAAAACAGGGAGATCGGTACAGATACGCAGTATTTT. Translating it yields CASSENREIGTDTQYF.

This clonotype was counted only a few times. The CDR3 is CATSELQGQAQSDTQYF. CDR3 bases: TGTGCCACCAGTGAACTTCAGGGACAGGCTCAATCAGATACGCAGTATTTT. The V call is TRBV24-1, the J call TRBJ2-3, with 8 bases fitting TRBD1. This CDR3 is built from 17 residues. The junction had 12 bases not matched to a gene; V was cut back by 4 bases and J by 4 bases. CDR1 is KGHDR, CDR2 SFDVKD, per germline.

The table lists this clonotype with many counts. V is TRBV7-2 and J is TRBJ2-1; D is unclear. V lost 0 bases and J lost 0, with 6 bases in between. This CDR3 is built from 15 residues. Germline-derived CDR1 and CDR2 are SGHTA and FQGNSA. CDR3 DNA: TGTGCCAGCAGCTTAGCGAAGAGCTCCTACAATGAGCAGTTCTTC. Translated: CASSLAKSSYNEQFF.

This clonotype appeared many times. The chain links TRBV2 to TRBJ2-2; D remains ambiguous. CDR1 is SNHLY and CDR2 is FYNNEI in the germline V gene. V shed 1 base and J shed 0 bases, with 6 bases lying between them. The CDR3 runs to 15 residues. CDR3 sequence (DNA): TGTGCCAGCAGTGAAGGCATATCGAACACCGGGGAGCTGTTTTTT. As protein: CASSEGISNTGELFF.

This clonotype was recorded many times. The chain is built from TRBV24-1 and TRBJ2-3; 7 bases are shared with TRBD2. The V gene's germline CDR1 is KGHDR and CDR2 SFDVKD. CDR3 length: 15 amino acids. The ends lost 3 bases at V and 0 bases at J; junction bases unmatched: 2. The CDR3 reads CATSDVSGSTDTQYF. The CDR3 DNA reads as TGTGCCACCAGTGATGTTAGCGGGAGCACAGATACGCAGTATTTT.

The CDR3 protein is CATTMTRNSYNEQFF. CDR3 DNA sequence: TGTGCCACCACAATGACCCGTAACTCCTACAATGAGCAGTTCTTC. This rearrangement joins TRBV7-8 to TRBJ2-1; D is unclear. Germline V gene data show CDR1 as SGHVS and CDR2 as FQNEAQ. The germline V and J ends were trimmed by 10 bases and 0 bases, with 16 bases remaining between them. The CDR3 has 15 amino acids.

This clonotype was observed many times. The chain combines TRBV7-9 with TRBJ2-6, with D unresolved. This CDR3 spans 17 amino acids. Germline CDR1 SEHNR, CDR2 FQNEAQ (reference sequence). Trimming took 0 bases from V and 3 from J, leaving 12 bases between them. CDR3 sequence (DNA): TGTGCCAGCAGCTTAGCCCCTCGGATTTTTGGGGCCAACGTCCTGACTTTC. Translated: CASSLAPRIFGANVLTF.

This clonotype was counted a few times. It may be a read error: a sequence one base away is much more abundant. J is TRBJ2-1 and V is TRBV19; TRBD1 matches 8 bases. Trimming cost V 9 bases and J 0 bases; bases outside gene matches: 4. The germline CDR1 and CDR2 sequences are LNHDA and SQIVND (reference sequence). The CDR3 extends over 14 amino acids. CDR3 region: CASGQGTSYNEQFF. The DNA of the CDR3 is TGTGCCAGCGGACAGGGAACCTCCTACAATGAGCAGTTCTTC.

This clonotype was detected ten times or more. At one boundary the junction diverges from the germline segment, which might be a read error. The CDR3 DNA is TGTGCCAGCAGTATAGCGGGAGGTCGGAATGAGCAGTTCTTC. It encodes CASSIAGGRNEQFF. This chain joins TRBV12-3 or TRBV12-4 and TRBJ2-1; 10 bases map to TRBD2. The CDR3 is made up of 14 amino acids.

The sample holds many counts of this clonotype. The V gene is TRBV9, the J gene TRBJ2-7, with TRBD2 as a possible D gene (5 bases). V lost 7 bases to trimming and J lost 3 bases, with 14 bases between them. Per germline, CDR1 SGDLS and CDR2 YYNGEE. The CDR3 sequence is 13 residues long. Written as DNA, the CDR3 is TGTGCCAGCTCCTCGAGGGCCAGCTACGAGCAGTACTTC. It codes for CASSSRASYEQYF.

In its sample, this clonotype was seen once. J is TRBJ1-2 and V is TRBV3-1; TRBD1 aligns across 11 bases. The CDR3 runs 16 residues. Germline assignment: CDR1 LGHDT and CDR2 YNNKEL (reference sequence). J was trimmed by 3 bases and V by 6 bases; bases with no gene match: 9. CDR3 residues: CASSQWTGGRYYGYTF. CDR3 DNA sequence: TGTGCCAGCAGTCAGTGGACAGGGGGCCGCTACTATGGCTACACCTTC.

This clonotype has a single count. The gene calls are TRBV28 and TRBJ2-7, with 9 nucleotides matching TRBD1. Germline V CDR1 and CDR2: MDHEN, SYDVKM. The CDR3 has 13 residues. The V segment lost 6 bases and the J segment 6 bases; nucleotides outside the gene matches: 6. In nucleotides, the CDR3 is TGTGCCAGCAGCCGGGACAGGGAGTCCGAGCAGTACTTC. Protein product: CASSRDRESEQYF.

This clonotype was recorded at least ten times. The chain links TRBV29-1 to TRBJ2-7; D may be TRBD1 (6 bases). V shed 1 base and J shed 5 bases, with 12 bases lying between them. The CDR3 runs to 13 residues. Germline values: CDR1 SQVTM, CDR2 ANQGSEA. CDR3 coding DNA: TGCAGCGTTGAAGTGGCCACAGGGAACGAGCAGTACTTC. Amino acids: CSVEVATGNEQYF.

This clonotype has at least ten counts. The rearrangement links TRBV2 to TRBJ2-6; no clear D gene. This CDR3 is 15 amino acids long. Germline V gene lookup returns CDR1 SNHLY and CDR2 FYNNEI. The V end lost 6 bases, the J end lost 0 bases, and 9 bases lay between the germline ends. The CDR3 protein is CASRNQRSGANVLTF. The CDR3 nucleotides read TGTGCCAGCAGAAACCAGCGCTCTGGGGCCAACGTCCTGACTTTC.

This clonotype has ten or more counts. This chain joins TRBV12-3 or TRBV12-4 and TRBJ2-7; 11 nucleotides match TRBD2. CDR3 length equals 15 residues. J was trimmed by 2 bases and V by 3 bases; bases with no gene match: 3. In nucleotides, the CDR3 is TGTGCCAGCAGTTTTAGCGGGAGGGCCCCCTACGAGCAGTACTTC. This sequence encodes CASSFSGRAPYEQYF.

This clonotype was seen repeatedly, ten times or more. This chain uses TRBV6-5 with TRBJ2-7; maybe TRBD1 (7 bases). The CDR3 consists of 16 residues. The V gene lost 2 bases and the J gene lost 0 bases, with 14 bases spanning the gap. CDR1 is MNHEY and CDR2 is SVGAGI in the germline V gene. CDR3 loop: CASSYAGQSVSYEQYF. The CDR3 DNA follows: TGTGCCAGCAGTTACGCGGGACAGTCTGTCTCCTACGAGCAGTACTTC.

This clonotype was found many times. The chain has TRBV29-1 and TRBJ2-7, with D perhaps matching TRBD1 (7 bases). The CDR3 spans 14 residues. The germline gives CDR1 SQVTM, CDR2 ANQGSEA. With 1 base removed from V and 3 bases from J, the gap between germline ends came to 13 bases. The CDR3 DNA is TGCAGCGTTGAAGGCAGGGGGGAAGACTACGAGCAGTACTTC. The encoded protein is CSVEGRGEDYEQYF.

In this sample, this clonotype turned up many times. The chain has TRBV30 and TRBJ2-2; 8 bases agree with TRBD2. CDR1 and CDR2 from the germline V gene are GTSNPN and SVGIG (reference sequence). The CDR3 extends over 15 amino acids. V dropped 2 bases and J dropped 0; count of bases not matched to a gene: 2. Written as DNA, the CDR3 is TGTGCCTGGAGTTTAGCGGGAACGAACACCGGGGAGCTGTTTTTT. Translation gives CAWSLAGTNTGELFF.

This clonotype was seen repeatedly, ten times or more. The rearrangement links TRBV7-8 to TRBJ2-2; 7 nucleotides line up with TRBD1. With V trimmed by 5 bases and J by 0 bases, 3 bases remained unmatched. This CDR3 spans 15 amino acids. Looked up from germline, CDR1 is SGHVS and CDR2 is FQNEAQ. Here the CDR3 reads CASSRQGTNTGELFF. The CDR3 bases are TGTGCCAGCAGCCGACAGGGAACGAACACCGGGGAGCTGTTTTTT.

The rearrangement uses TRBV20-1 and TRBJ2-1, with unresolved D. The CDR3 spans 12 residues. With 1 base removed from V and 5 bases from J, the gap between germline ends came to 6 bases. Germline loops: CDR1 DFQATT, CDR2 SNEGSKA (reference sequence). In DNA, the CDR3 is TGCAGTGCTAGAGCCGAAGACAATGAGCAGTTCTTC. It is translated as CSARAEDNEQFF.

This clonotype was detected only a few times. The CDR3 loop is CASSPDRGQLNSPLHF. For the CDR3, the DNA is TGTGCCAGCAGTCCGGACAGGGGCCAACTTAATTCACCCCTCCACTTT. The chain couples TRBV27 to TRBJ1-6; 9 bases agree with TRBD1. The ends lost 5 bases at V and 6 bases at J; junction bases unmatched: 8. The CDR3 is made up of 16 amino acids. The germline CDR1 and CDR2 sequences are MNHEY and SMNVEV (reference sequence).

In its sample, this clonotype was seen many times. The chain has TRBV20-1 and TRBJ2-7; TRBD2 matches at 8 bases. The junction had 10 bases not matched to a gene; V was cut back by 0 bases and J by 3 bases. From germline, CDR1 is DFQATT and CDR2 SNEGSKA (reference sequence). This CDR3 comprises 16 residues. Here the CDR3 DNA reads TGCAGTGCTAGAGATGATCGGCGGGAGGTAGGCTACGAGCAGTACTTC. This codes for CSARDDRREVGYEQYF.

The chain has TRBV28 and TRBJ2-5; 14 nucleotides match TRBD2. Germline CDR1 MDHEN, CDR2 SYDVKM. The J segment lost 5 bases and the V segment lost 5 bases, leaving 7 bases of the junction unmatched. The CDR3 consists of 16 residues. CDR3 protein: CASSLGLAGGHETQYF. The CDR3 nucleotides are TGTGCCAGCAGTCTCGGACTAGCGGGAGGTCATGAGACCCAGTACTTC.

The CDR3 DNA follows: TGTGCCAGCAGTGAGCGGCACGGCGTTGGAAACCAGTACTTC. It is translated as CASSERHGVGNQYF. The V and J genes are TRBV2 and TRBJ2-5, with D unresolved. The length of the CDR3 is 14 residues. CDR1 and CDR2 from the germline V gene are SNHLY and FYNNEI. V was cut by 3 bases and J by 10 bases, with 18 bases left in between.

Worth noting for this clonotype: A read error may produce the germline difference seen at one junction end. The rearrangement uses TRBV7-9 and TRBJ1-1; the D is unclear. The length of the CDR3 is 12 residues. CDR1 is SEHNR and CDR2 is FQNEAQ in the germline V gene (reference sequence). The CDR3 is CASSLSSEGGLF. CDR3 DNA sequence: TGTGCCAGCAGCTTATCCAGTGAGGGAGGGCTCTTT.

The chain combines TRBV20-1 with TRBJ2-4, with D unclear. Germline CDR1 reads DFQATT; CDR2 reads SNEGSKA (reference sequence). V lost 0 bases and J 5 bases, leaving 5 bases between the germline ends. This CDR3 is 12 amino acids long. CDR3 region: CSARDGENIQYF. CDR3 in DNA: TGCAGTGCTAGAGATGGCGAAAACATTCAGTACTTC.